The 18 T cell receptor beta chains below all came from one sample that was sequenced in a study of OX40 agonist ivuxolimab in advanced cancers. Measured with immunoSEQ multiplex PCR; TCRdb has only the in-frame clones, and not every one. Of about 83,000 clones listed, 85% were seen once; the top ten hold roughly 0.7%. The sequencing used CD4+ or CD8+ T cells sorted from blood, collected in a trial of the OX40 agonist ivuxolimab. The receptor source for this set is an adult with an advanced solid tumor such as melanoma, head and neck, liver or kidney cancer.

This chain connects TRBV6-5 to TRBJ2-5; 13 nucleotides match TRBD2. The CDR3 covers 15 residues. In germline, CDR1 is MNHEY, CDR2 SVGAGI. V gave up 6 bases and J gave up 5 bases; unmatched junction bases: 6. The CDR3 spells CASRLGLAGVETQYF. The CDR3 nucleotides are TGTGCCAGCAGACTAGGACTAGCGGGGGTCGAGACCCAGTACTTC.

In DNA form, the CDR3 reads TGCAGCGTTGAAGTGGGTTATGAGCAGTTCTTC. Translating gives CSVEVGYEQFF. V and J are TRBV29-1 and TRBJ2-1; no definite D call. V lost 1 base, J lost 8 bases, and 6 bases lay in between. The CDR3 has 11 amino acids. CDR1 and CDR2 (germline): SQVTM, ANQGSEA.

This chain joins TRBV27 and TRBJ2-7; TRBD1 aligns across 9 bases. V lost 5 bases to trimming and J lost 0 bases; unmatched junction nucleotides: 8. Germline V gene lookup returns CDR1 MNHEY and CDR2 SMNVEV (reference sequence). This CDR3 region has 16 residues. The CDR3 DNA reads TGTGCCAGCAGTCCAGCCGGGACAGGGTACTCCTACGAGCAGTACTTC. Its translation is CASSPAGTGYSYEQYF.

The CDR3 sequence is CSVETGGLRGETQYF. The CDR3 coding sequence is TGCAGCGTTGAGACAGGGGGCTTGCGAGGAGAGACCCAGTACTTC. The chain links TRBV29-1 to TRBJ2-5, with 10 bases lining up with TRBD1. Losses at the gene ends were 3 bases for V and 4 bases for J; bases not matched to a gene: 8. Germline V gene sequence: CDR1 SQVTM, CDR2 ANQGSEA. CDR3 size: 15 residues.

The chain couples TRBV7-2 to TRBJ2-5; D gene uncertain. Trimming removed 4 bases at V and 2 bases at J, with 5 bases between. The CDR3 runs to 12 residues. Per germline, CDR1 SGHTA and CDR2 FQGNSA. The CDR3 sequence is CASSSRQETQYF. The CDR3 nucleotides read TGTGCCAGCAGCTCTCGGCAAGAGACCCAGTACTTC.

The chain employs TRBV27 and TRBJ2-2; 8 positions agree with TRBD2. The CDR3 consists of 22 residues. V trimming: 6 bases; J trimming: 0 bases; junction bases outside the gene matches: 24. Per the germline V gene, CDR1 is MNHEY and CDR2 is SMNVEV (reference sequence). CDR3 DNA sequence: TGTGCCAGCAGCCTAGGAAACTTCGCGGGGGGATGGTTATTCGCGAACACCGGGGAGCTGTTTTTT. Translated: CASSLGNFAGGWLFANTGELFF.

The chain combines TRBV7-3 with TRBJ2-3; D is perhaps TRBD1 or TRBD2 (7 bases each). V lost 2 bases, J lost 4 bases, and 13 bases lay in between. Germline CDR1 SGHTA, CDR2 FQGTGA. The CDR3 consists of 15 residues. CDR3 region: CASSLLGGGADTQYF. The CDR3 nucleotides read TGTGCCAGCAGCTTATTGGGAGGGGGCGCAGATACGCAGTATTTT.

This clone was observed a single time. This chain links TRBV7-3 with TRBJ2-2; the D is unclear. The CDR3 runs 14 residues. V was trimmed by 1 base and J by 0 bases, leaving 3 bases between them. Germline V gene sequence: CDR1 SGHTA, CDR2 FQGTGA. CDR3 DNA sequence: TGTGCCAGCAGCTTAAGTTCGAACACCGGGGAGCTGTTTTTT. Its protein product is CASSLSSNTGELFF.

The V call is TRBV29-1, the J call TRBJ2-5; 7 bases are shared with TRBD1. Germline trimming cut 7 bases from V and 6 bases from J; bases unmatched to any gene: 5. In germline, CDR1 is SQVTM, CDR2 ANQGSEA. This CDR3 comprises 11 residues. The CDR3 nucleotides are TGCAGCGCTACGACAGGGCAGACCCAGTACTTC. Its translation: CSATTGQTQYF.

This clone was seen a handful of times. V and J are TRBV4-2 and TRBJ1-5, with a weak D call TRBD1 (5 bases). Germline V CDR1 and CDR2: LGHNA, YNFKEQ. Deletions cut 4 bases from V and 7 bases from J, with 14 bases between. The CDR3 contains 14 residues. CDR3 sequence (DNA): TGTGCCAGCAGCCTAGACATGGGGGACCAGCCCCAGCATTTT. Its protein product is CASSLDMGDQPQHF.

The CDR3 here is CACNRVSGQPQHF. CDR3 sequence (DNA): TGTGCCTGTAACAGGGTCTCAGGGCAGCCCCAGCATTTT. This sequence joins TRBV30 and TRBJ1-5, with D possibly being TRBD1 (6 bases). The CDR3 has 13 amino acids. From germline, CDR1 is GTSNPN and CDR2 SVGIG (reference sequence). The V end lost 6 bases, the J end lost 7 bases, and 16 bases lay between the germline ends.

The CDR3 coding sequence is TGTGCCTGGAGTCGCGGCTCAAACCAAGAGACCCAGTACTTC. Amino acids: CAWSRGSNQETQYF. J is TRBJ2-5 and V is TRBV30; no clear D gene. V was trimmed by 2 bases and J by 0 bases, leaving 10 bases between them. CDR1 and CDR2 from the germline V gene are GTSNPN and SVGIG (reference sequence). CDR3 length: 14 amino acids.

This clone was observed a single time. V gene TRBV7-2 combines with J gene TRBJ2-3; the D is unclear. CDR3 size: 13 residues. V was cut by 3 bases and J by 0 bases, with 4 bases left in between. Germline V gene lookup returns CDR1 SGHTA and CDR2 FQGNSA. The CDR3: CASSFSSTDTQYF. The CDR3 DNA reads TGTGCCAGCAGCTTCTCTAGCACAGATACGCAGTATTTT. The full variable domain, completed using reference TRBV7-2 and TRBJ2-3, is GAGVSQSPSNKVTEKGKDVELRCDPISGHTALYWYRQSLGQGLEFLIYFQGNSAPDKSGLPSDRFSAERTGGSVSTLTIQRTQQEDSAVYLCASSFSSTDTQYFGPGTRLTVL.

This clone was seen a few times. This chain joins TRBV7-2 and TRBJ2-5, with 11 bases aligning to TRBD1. The CDR3 has 14 amino acids. From germline, CDR1 is SGHTA and CDR2 FQGNSA. Trimming at V came to 7 bases and at J to 8 bases, leaving 9 bases not matched to a gene. The DNA for the CDR3 is TGTGCCAGCACGGTATCCGGGACAGGGGGAACCCAGTACTTC. It specifies CASTVSGTGGTQYF.

The rearrangement joins TRBV7-2 to TRBJ2-2, with D tentatively TRBD1 (5 bases). This CDR3 is built from 16 residues. V lost 5 bases to trimming and J lost 8 bases, with 21 bases between them. The germline V gene encodes CDR1 SGHTA and CDR2 FQGNSA. CDR3 bases: TGTGCCAGCAGCCTCAGGGTAGGGGCCGCCACTGGGGAGCTGTTTTTT. It specifies CASSLRVGAATGELFF.

The rearrangement joins TRBV7-9 to TRBJ2-2; D tentatively reads TRBD1 or TRBD2 (5 bases each). The germline V gene has CDR1 SEHNR and CDR2 FQNEAQ (reference sequence). Trimming took 0 bases from V and 0 from J, leaving 14 bases between them. This CDR3 comprises 18 residues. As DNA, the CDR3 is TGTGCCAGCAGCTTAGCCGGGACGACAACCCCGAACACCGGGGAGCTGTTTTTT. Its translation is CASSLAGTTTPNTGELFF.

Worth noting for this clone: The junction shows a germline mismatch at one end, possibly a read error. V usage is TRBV10-3 and J usage is TRBJ1-4; D remains unclear. Germline CDR1 and CDR2: ENHRY and SYGVKD. The CDR3 spans 13 residues. Here the CDR3 DNA reads TGTGCCGTCAGTGGGGCAACTAATGAAAAACTGTTTTTT. Translation gives CAVSGATNEKLFF.

V and J are TRBV10-3 and TRBJ2-5; possible D gene TRBD1, 5 bases. The end of the DNA aligns better with TRBJ2-7, so the J call may be wrong. The CDR3 has 14 amino acids. Germline CDR1 ENHRY, CDR2 SYGVKD. CDR3 bases: TGTGCCATCAGTGAGTCGGTAGGGGCCTACGAGCAGTACTTC. It yields the protein CAISESVGAYEQYF.